This T cell receptor beta chain appears in the sequencing data of a study of vaccination and CD4 T cells after COVID-19. Overall study context: The study enrolled six male and four female convalescents, two of whom were Hispanic. Overlapping spike peptides of SARS-CoV-2, HCoV-NL63, HCoV-OC43 and HCoV-229E were used, and cells were stimulated with them.

Comment on this clonotype: The antigen is unknown.

Documented time point: late sampling 161 to 241 days after vaccination in three convalescent patients. The sample's treatment: approximately 9-day PBMC culture with coronavirus spike peptide pools or control peptides (ViraFEST assay). CDR1 and CDR2 (germline): LNHDA, SQIVND (reference sequence). CDR3 length equals 16 residues. With 7 bases clipped from V and 7 bases from J, the junction kept 10 bases outside the gene matches. Once obtained from cultured CD4+ T cells, the DNA was sequenced using the Oncomine TCR Beta short-read assay. MiXCR was run by TCRdb on the PCR reads, yielding one entry per CDR3 protein. Of roughly 18,000 distinct CDR3 sequences in the sample, about 40% are singletons; the top ten hold under 20%.

V gene TRBV19 combines with J gene TRBJ2-1; 13 bases align to TRBD2. The sequences come from CD4+ T cells from blood, cultured in vitro, collected about 7 months after SARS-CoV-2 vaccination. This clonotype originated in a human donor who had recovered from COVID-19. CDR3 sequence: CASTEGLAGSGNEQFF. The CDR3 DNA follows: TGTGCCAGTACCGAGGGACTAGCGGGATCTGGGAATGAGCAGTTCTTC.